The 10 T cell receptor beta chains listed next were all sequenced from one sample in a study of blood T cell repertoires in COVID-19. Measured with immunoSEQ multiplex PCR; TCRdb has only the in-frame clones, and not every one. The sample lists roughly 300,000 clones, about 90% occurring once. Sequencing was carried out using peripheral blood. Every receptor here comes from a man aged 18 to 29 who had recovered from COVID-19.

This chain connects TRBV7-2 to TRBJ1-1; 7 bases map to TRBD1. Germline V gene lookup returns CDR1 SGHTA and CDR2 FQGNSA. The CDR3 is made up of 17 amino acids. The trim removed 2 bases at V and 1 base at J, leaving 10 bases unmatched. CDR3: CASSLRGTVAQNTEAFF. The CDR3 nucleotides read TGTGCCAGCAGCTTAAGGGGGACAGTCGCTCAGAACACTGAAGCTTTCTTT.

In nucleotides, the CDR3 is TGTGCCAGCAGCTTGGGGCGGTTCTACGAGCAGTACTTC. As protein: CASSLGRFYEQYF. The chain uses TRBV13 and TRBJ2-7; tentatively, D is TRBD1 (5 bases). The ends were cut back, 3 bases at V and 3 bases at J, with 9 bases in the middle. Germline V gene lookup returns CDR1 PRHDT and CDR2 FYEKMQ (reference sequence). The CDR3 sequence is 13 residues long. The full variable domain, in which reference TRBV13 and TRBJ2-7 provide the parts outside the CDR3, is AAGVIQSPRHLIKEKRETATLKCYPIPRHDTVYWYQQGPGQDPQFLISFYEKMQSDKGSIPDRFSAQQFSDYHSELNMSSLELGDSALYFCASSLGRFYEQYFGPGTRLTVT.

The chain couples TRBV4-1 to TRBJ2-7, with 8 bases lining up with TRBD1. CDR3 size: 15 residues. The V and J ends lost 2 bases and 3 bases, in that order; junction bases with no gene match: 6. Germline V gives CDR1 MGHRA, CDR2 YSYEKL. This CDR3 is CASSQPGTGSYEQYF. The CDR3 DNA reads as TGCGCCAGCAGCCAACCAGGGACAGGAAGCTACGAGCAGTACTTC.

The chain joins TRBV3-1 (or the pseudogene TRBV3-2) to TRBJ2-7; no clear D gene. The V end was cut by 3 bases, the J end by 1 base, with 13 bases between. This CDR3 region has 15 residues. The V gene's germline CDR1 is LGHDT and CDR2 YNNKEL (reference sequence). Here the CDR3 DNA reads TGTGCCAGCAGCCAGGAGCTACTCCCATCCTACGAGCAGTACTTC. Translating it yields CASSQELLPSYEQYF.

V is TRBV10-3 and J is TRBJ2-7, with 7 bases lining up with TRBD1. This CDR3 spans 13 amino acids. V lost 10 bases to trimming and J lost 4 bases; unmatched junction nucleotides: 10. Germline lookup yields CDR1 ENHRY and CDR2 SYGVKD. The CDR3 DNA reads TGTGCCACCCATGACAGGGCCGAGTACGAGCAGTACTTC. Protein product: CATHDRAEYEQYF.

This clone was found once. The V and J genes are TRBV18 and TRBJ2-2; D perhaps matches TRBD1 (5 bases). The length of the CDR3 is 14 residues. Germline V gene data show CDR1 as KGHSH and CDR2 as LQKENI. The V end lost 2 bases, the J end lost 3 bases, and 7 bases lay between the germline ends. This CDR3 reads CASSPSTDTGELFF. DNA for the CDR3: TGTGCCAGCTCACCATCGACAGACACCGGGGAGCTGTTTTTT.

This clone was detected once. The genes are TRBV9 and TRBJ2-1; TRBD1 agrees at 7 bases. The CDR3 sequence is 13 residues long. The V gene's germline CDR1 is SGDLS and CDR2 YYNGEE. V dropped 4 bases and J dropped 6; count of bases not matched to a gene: 4. As DNA, the CDR3 is TGTGCCAGCAGCCTTTGGACAGGCAATGAGCAGTTCTTC. Its translation is CASSLWTGNEQFF.

This sequence joins TRBV5-1 and TRBJ2-5; a possible D gene is TRBD1 (5 bases). Germline CDR1 and CDR2: SGHRS and YFSETQ. V lost 3 bases and J lost 4, with 10 bases in between. The CDR3 totals 13 residues. CDR3 coding DNA: TGCGCCAGCAGCTACGGGCAGGGAGAGACCCAGTACTTC. Translated: CASSYGQGETQYF. The whole variable domain, remainder taken from reference TRBV5-1 and TRBJ2-5, is KAGVTQTPRYLIKTRGQQVTLSCSPISGHRSVSWYQQTPGQGLQFLFEYFSETQRNKGNFPGRFSGRQFSNSRSEMNVSTLELGDSALYLCASSYGQGETQYFGPGTRLLVL.

V and J are TRBV27 and TRBJ1-6; tentative D call: TRBD1 (6 bases). CDR3 length equals 14 residues. Germline CDR1 is MNHEY and CDR2 is SMNVEV (reference sequence). The germline V and J ends were trimmed by 5 bases and 13 bases, with 18 bases remaining between them. CDR3 DNA sequence: TGTGCCAGCAGTCCGCGGATGACAGGCCCTCCCCTCCACTTT. Protein: CASSPRMTGPPLHF.

About this clone itself: Other DNA sequences of this sample code for an identical CDR3. This rearrangement joins TRBV4-3 to TRBJ1-4, with 8 bases matching TRBD1. The germline V gene has CDR1 LGHNA and CDR2 YSLEER. CDR3 length equals 15 residues. Trimming cost V 0 bases and J 5 bases; bases outside gene matches: 2. In nucleotides, the CDR3 is TGCGCCAGCAGCCAAGATGGACAGGGAAATGAAAAACTGTTTTTT. As protein: CASSQDGQGNEKLFF.